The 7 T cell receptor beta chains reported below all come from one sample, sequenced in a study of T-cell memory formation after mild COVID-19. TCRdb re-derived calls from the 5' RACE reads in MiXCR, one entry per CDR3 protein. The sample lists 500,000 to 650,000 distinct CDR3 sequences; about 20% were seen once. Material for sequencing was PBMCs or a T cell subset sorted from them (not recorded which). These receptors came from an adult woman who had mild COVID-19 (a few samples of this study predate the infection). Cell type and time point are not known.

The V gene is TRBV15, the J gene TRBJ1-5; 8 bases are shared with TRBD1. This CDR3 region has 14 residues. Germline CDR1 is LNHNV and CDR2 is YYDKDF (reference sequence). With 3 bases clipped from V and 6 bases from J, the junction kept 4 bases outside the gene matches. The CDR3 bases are TGTGCCACCAGCAGGCGACAGGGGATTCAGCCCCAGCATTTT. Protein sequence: CATSRRQGIQPQHF. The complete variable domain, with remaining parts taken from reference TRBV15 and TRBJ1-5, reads DAMVIQNPRYQVTQFGKPVTLSCSQTLNHNVMYWYQQKSSQAPKLLFHYYDKDFNNEADTPDNFQSRRPNTSFCFLDIRSPGLGDTAMYLCATSRRQGIQPQHFGDGTRLSIL.

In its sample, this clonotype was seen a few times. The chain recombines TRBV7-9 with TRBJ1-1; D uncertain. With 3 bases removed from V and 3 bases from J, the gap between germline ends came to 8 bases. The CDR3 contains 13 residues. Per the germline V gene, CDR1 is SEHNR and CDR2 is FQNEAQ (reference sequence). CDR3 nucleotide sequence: TGTGCCAGCAGCTTTAAGGGCGACACTGAAGCTTTCTTT. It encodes CASSFKGDTEAFF. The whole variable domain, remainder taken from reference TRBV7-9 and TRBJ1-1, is DTGVSQNPRHKITKRGQNVTFRCDPISEHNRLYWYRQTLGQGPEFLTYFQNEAQLEKSRLLSDRFSAERPKGSFSTLEIQRTEQGDSAMYLCASSFKGDTEAFFGQGTRLTVV.

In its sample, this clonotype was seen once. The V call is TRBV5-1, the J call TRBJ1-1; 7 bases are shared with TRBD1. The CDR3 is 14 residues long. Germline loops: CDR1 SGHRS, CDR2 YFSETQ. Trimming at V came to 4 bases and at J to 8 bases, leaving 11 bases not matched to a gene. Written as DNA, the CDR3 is TGCGCCAGCAGCAAACGGACAGGTGGTTACGAAGCTTTCTTT. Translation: CASSKRTGGYEAFF.

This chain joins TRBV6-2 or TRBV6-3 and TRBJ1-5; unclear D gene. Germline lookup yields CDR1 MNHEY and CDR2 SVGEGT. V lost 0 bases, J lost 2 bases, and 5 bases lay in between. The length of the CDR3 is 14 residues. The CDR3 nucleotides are TGTGCCAGCAGTTACTCGACGGGCAATCAGCCCCAGCATTTT. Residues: CASSYSTGNQPQHF.

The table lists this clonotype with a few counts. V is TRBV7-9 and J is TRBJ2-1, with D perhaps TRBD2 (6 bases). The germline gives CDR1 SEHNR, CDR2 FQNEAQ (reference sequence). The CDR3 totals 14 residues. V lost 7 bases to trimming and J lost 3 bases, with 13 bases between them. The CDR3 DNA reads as TGTGCCAGCACCCGCCCGGGGGACTACAATGAGCAGTTCTTC. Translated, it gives CASTRPGDYNEQFF.

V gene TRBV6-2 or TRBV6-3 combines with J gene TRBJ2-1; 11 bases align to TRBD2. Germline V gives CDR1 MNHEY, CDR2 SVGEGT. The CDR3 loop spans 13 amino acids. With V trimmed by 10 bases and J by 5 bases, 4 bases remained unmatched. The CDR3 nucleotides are TGTGCCATCCGGACTAGCGGGCACAATGAGCAGTTCTTC. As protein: CAIRTSGHNEQFF.

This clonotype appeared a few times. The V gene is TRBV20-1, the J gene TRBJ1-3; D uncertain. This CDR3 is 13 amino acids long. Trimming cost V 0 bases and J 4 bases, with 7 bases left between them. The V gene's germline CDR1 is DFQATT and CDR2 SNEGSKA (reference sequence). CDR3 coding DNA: TGCAGTGCTAGAGATCCTCTGGGAAACACCATATATTTT. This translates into CSARDPLGNTIYF.